These 3 T cell receptor beta chains share one sample of origin, sequenced in a study of blood T cell repertoires in COVID-19. Using immunoSEQ multiplex PCR, the repertoire was profiled, and TCRdb retains in-frame clones only, with some absent. This table has roughly 150,000 clones, roughly 78% appearing once. The sequenced sample was PBMCs or T cells enriched from blood (not recorded which). The source of these receptors is a woman aged 70-85 years in a cohort exposed to, infected with or recovered from COVID-19 (not recorded which).

CDR3 region: CASSRTGGVHEQYF. In DNA, the CDR3 is TGTGCCAGCAGCCGGACAGGGGGCGTGCACGAGCAGTACTTC. This sequence joins TRBV7-9 and TRBJ2-7; 11 nucleotides match TRBD1. This CDR3 region has 14 residues. CDR1 and CDR2 (germline): SEHNR, FQNEAQ (reference sequence). The J segment lost 5 bases and the V segment lost 5 bases, leaving 5 bases of the junction unmatched.

This chain joins TRBV3-1 (or the pseudogene TRBV3-2) and TRBJ2-2; no definite D call. The V and J ends lost 0 bases and 0 bases respectively, with 11 bases between them. This CDR3 comprises 17 residues. Germline-derived CDR1 and CDR2 are LGHDT and YNNKEL (reference sequence). CDR3 nucleotide sequence: TGTGCCAGCAGCCAAGAGGTTTCGGGTCCGAACACCGGGGAGCTGTTTTTT. Translated: CASSQEVSGPNTGELFF.

This clone was seen just once. This chain connects TRBV27 to TRBJ1-5; 9 bases line up with TRBD1. V shed 6 bases, J shed 1 base, and the junction held 4 bases outside the gene matches. CDR1 is MNHEY and CDR2 is SMNVEV in the germline V gene (reference sequence). This CDR3 region has 15 residues. CDR3 sequence (DNA): TGTGCCAGCAGACAGACAGGGGGAAGCAATCAGCCCCAGCATTTT. Protein: CASRQTGGSNQPQHF.